What follows is one T cell receptor (beta chain) and its context. Single viable CD3+CD4+CD8-CD45RO+ cells were sorted as the memory CD4+ T cells. This CDR3 spans 16 amino acids. V was clipped by 2 bases and J by 1 base, with 12 bases between them. Germline lookup yields CDR1 GTSNPN and CDR2 SVGIG (reference sequence). The sample is drawn from a study of memory CD4+ T cells and cytomegalovirus serostatus. Authors' methods: After removing out-of-frame reads, over 2 million distinct TCRbeta sequences remained. The assay was immunoSEQ multiplex PCR, and TCRdb's table has in-frame clones only and misses some. For V, J and clone size, that table is used; D and trimming come from the DNA. The sample contains 40,000 or so clones, about 73% of which appear only once.

This TCR was sampled from an adult in good health and CMV-seronegative. V usage is TRBV30 and J usage is TRBJ1-6; D remains ambiguous. The sequencing sample was made of memory CD4+ T cells from blood. CDR3: CAWSSVGLSYNSPLHF. The CDR3 coding sequence is TGTGCCTGGAGTTCGGTCGGGCTTTCCTATAATTCACCCCTCCACTTT.